This TCR beta chain was documented in a study of T cell responses to AZD1222 COVID-19 vaccine. The study, taken as a whole, reports: The breadth and depth of Spike-specific TCRs increased once two AZD1222 doses had been given. Spike-wide coverage was observed for vaccine-associated CD4 TCRs, with dominant responses at 160-218 and 743-854. Samples come after the peak T cell response, not at day 14. Clonal diversity may have been underestimated, and the donors were mostly white British, with more females than males.

For this clone: The antigen remains unidentified.

Profiled with immunoSEQ multiplex PCR; TCRdb holds only in-frame clones, not every one. This sample carries about 170,000 clones, about 83% of them seen once, and the ten largest clones take around 1.1%. The CDR3 is 13 residues long. Germline CDR1 and CDR2: SEHNR and FQNEAQ (reference sequence). V lost 8 bases to trimming and J lost 5 bases, with 16 bases between them. Sequenced material: peripheral blood, taken 28 days after the second AZD1222 dose. The receptor comes from an adult who received the AZD1222 COVID-19 vaccine. The rearrangement uses TRBV7-9 and TRBJ2-7; D is possibly TRBD2 (5 bases). The chain's CDR3 is CASRRMSGNEQYF. The CDR3 DNA reads as TGTGCCAGCCGGAGGATGTCCGGGAACGAGCAGTACTTC.